The 22 T cell receptor beta chains listed next were all sequenced from one sample in a study of blood T cell repertoires in COVID-19. Repertoires were generated with immunoSEQ multiplex PCR, while TCRdb's copy carries only in-frame clones and drops some. The table includes some 220,000 clones, around 80% detected once. Sequenced: peripheral blood. These TCRs come from a human donor in a cohort sampled during active COVID-19.

The J gene is TRBJ1-2, the V gene TRBV28, with a tentative D call TRBD1 (6 bases). The CDR3 is 15 amino acids. V was clipped by 4 bases and J by 3 bases, with 15 bases between them. The V gene's germline CDR1 is MDHEN and CDR2 SYDVKM. The CDR3 here is CASSYSSGVDYGYTF. DNA for the CDR3: TGTGCCAGCAGTTATTCCTCAGGGGTGGACTATGGCTACACCTTC.

The chain couples TRBV5-8 to TRBJ1-1; TRBD1 aligns across 9 bases. This CDR3 contains 14 residues. Unmatched junction bases numbered 10, after V lost 3 bases and J lost 10 bases. CDR1 SGHTS and CDR2 YDEGEE come from the germline V gene. The CDR3 region is CASSWGDRVELAFF. As DNA, the CDR3 is TGTGCCAGCAGCTGGGGGGACAGGGTAGAGCTAGCTTTCTTT.

This clone was counted a few times. The chain carries TRBV7-9 and TRBJ1-2; a weak D match, TRBD1 (6 bases). The CDR3 loop spans 14 amino acids. Trimming took 5 bases from V and 4 from J, leaving 14 bases between them. In germline, CDR1 is SEHNR, CDR2 FQNEAQ (reference sequence). CDR3 region: CASSTTGRLYGYTF. The CDR3 DNA follows: TGTGCCAGCAGCACGACAGGTCGACTCTATGGCTACACCTTC.

This chain joins TRBV29-1 and TRBJ2-7; 8 bases match TRBD2. In germline, CDR1 is SQVTM, CDR2 ANQGSEA. This CDR3 comprises 13 residues. Trimming removed 4 bases from V and 4 bases from J; junction bases left unmatched: 6. The CDR3 here is CSVGGRFPYEQYF. For the CDR3, the DNA is TGCAGCGTTGGCGGGAGGTTCCCTTACGAGCAGTACTTC.

J is TRBJ1-1 and V is TRBV2; 11 bases are shared with TRBD1. Germline lookup yields CDR1 SNHLY and CDR2 FYNNEI. The CDR3 is made up of 14 amino acids. V gave up 3 bases and J gave up 4 bases; unmatched junction bases: 1. CDR3 DNA: TGTGCCAGCAGTGAGGGGACAGGGGGCACTGAAGCTTTCTTT. Encoded protein: CASSEGTGGTEAFF.

The J gene is TRBJ2-3, the V gene TRBV10-1, with D possibly matching TRBD1 (6 bases). The germline CDR1 and CDR2 sequences are WNHNN and SYGVQD (reference sequence). V was pared by 5 bases and J by 6 bases, with 6 bases between. This CDR3 comprises 11 residues. The CDR3 sequence is CASSQGDTQYF. Here the CDR3 DNA reads TGCGCCAGCAGTCAGGGGGATACGCAGTATTTT.

CDR3: CASTLGPAGGDGYTF. CDR3 nucleotides: TGTGCCAGTACCCTGGGGCCCGCCGGGGGAGATGGCTACACCTTC. V and J are TRBV19 and TRBJ1-2; D possibly corresponds to TRBD1 (5 bases). The V and J ends lost 7 bases and 6 bases respectively, with 21 bases between them. The CDR3 covers 15 residues. CDR1 and CDR2 from the germline V gene are LNHDA and SQIVND (reference sequence).

The rearrangement joins TRBV15 to TRBJ1-4; the D is unclear. The CDR3 is 17 amino acids. V lost 1 base, J lost 0 bases, and 12 bases lay in between. The germline gives CDR1 LNHNV, CDR2 YYDKDF (reference sequence). The CDR3 bases are TGTGCCACCAGCAGAGCGCAGTCCGTTGCAACTAATGAAAAACTGTTTTTT. It yields the protein CATSRAQSVATNEKLFF.

This clone was seen only once. The chain recombines TRBV15 with TRBJ2-1; 9 nucleotides agree with TRBD2. After removal of 0 bases from V and 3 bases from J, the junction contained 9 bases not matched to a gene. The CDR3 runs to 18 residues. Looked up from germline, CDR1 is LNHNV and CDR2 is YYDKDF (reference sequence). Here the CDR3 DNA reads TGTGCCACCAGCAGAGATCTCGTGGCGGGAGGGATCTACAATGAGCAGTTCTTC. Amino acid sequence: CATSRDLVAGGIYNEQFF.

The chain recombines TRBV6-1 with TRBJ2-2, with unresolved D. The CDR3 length is 12 residues. Germline V gene data show CDR1 as MNHNS and CDR2 as SASEGT. V lost 0 bases to trimming and J lost 7 bases, with 3 bases between them. DNA of the CDR3: TGTGCCAGCAGTGAAGCCGGCGGGGAGCTGTTTTTT. This sequence encodes CASSEAGGELFF.

This clone appeared a few times. The CDR3, as DNA: TGTGCCAGCAGCGTAGAAATTCGGAATGAGCAGTTCTTC. Encoded protein: CASSVEIRNEQFF. The chain recombines TRBV9 with TRBJ2-1; D unresolved. V shed 0 bases and J shed 7 bases, with 8 bases lying between them. CDR1 SGDLS and CDR2 YYNGEE come from the germline V gene. This CDR3 region has 13 residues.

This chain uses TRBV12-5 with TRBJ2-1; possible D gene TRBD1, 6 bases. Looked up from germline, CDR1 is LGHNT and CDR2 is FRNRAP. The CDR3 contains 16 residues. Trimming left V 0 bases short and J 8 bases short, with 17 bases between. DNA for the CDR3: TGTGCTAGTGGTTTGGTACTGGGGGCATCCCCATATGAGCAGTTCTTC. The encoded protein is CASGLVLGASPYEQFF. Looking up the rest from reference TRBV12-5 and TRBJ2-1 gives the full variable domain: DARVTQTPRHKVTEMGQEVTMRCQPILGHNTVFWYRQTMMQGLELLAYFRNRAPLDDSGMPKDRFSAEMPDATLATLKIQPSEPRDSAVYFCASGLVLGASPYEQFFGPGTRLTVL.

V usage is TRBV10-3 and J usage is TRBJ2-7, with 7 bases lining up with TRBD1. CDR3 size: 15 residues. The V gene end was trimmed by 3 bases and the J gene end by 0 bases; junction bases not matched to a gene: 5. Per the germline V gene, CDR1 is ENHRY and CDR2 is SYGVKD. CDR3 coding DNA: TGTGCCATCAGTGATCCGGGACAGAGCTCCTACGAGCAGTACTTC. Its translation is CAISDPGQSSYEQYF.

The rearrangement joins TRBV27 to TRBJ2-1; 8 nucleotides match TRBD1. V was pared by 5 bases and J by 7 bases, with 10 bases of the junction left unmatched. Germline V lookup: CDR1 MNHEY, CDR2 SMNVEV (reference sequence). The length of the CDR3 is 15 residues. The CDR3 reads CASSALQGAGNEQFF. The CDR3 DNA reads as TGTGCCAGCAGTGCCTTGCAGGGGGCGGGGAATGAGCAGTTCTTC.

The V and J genes are TRBV18 and TRBJ2-2; 7 nucleotides align to TRBD2. The trim removed 6 bases at V and 3 bases at J, leaving 7 bases unmatched. The CDR3 is made up of 15 amino acids. Germline V CDR1 and CDR2: KGHSH, LQKENI. The CDR3 nucleotides are TGTGCCAGCTCCCCCGGGACTATCTACACCGGGGAGCTGTTTTTT. Encoded protein: CASSPGTIYTGELFF.

The table lists this clone with a count of one. The genes are TRBV6-5 and TRBJ1-4, with a weak D call TRBD1 (5 bases). Germline CDR1 MNHEY, CDR2 SVGAGI. V was cut by 7 bases and J by 0 bases, with 12 bases left in between. The CDR3 runs to 15 residues. The CDR3 nucleotides read TGTGCCAGCACCAGGGCCCCGGCAACTAATGAAAAACTGTTTTTT. As protein: CASTRAPATNEKLFF.

This clone occurred once. The CDR3 bases are TGTGCCAGCTCACCCTTACAGGGGGTTGAAGAGCAGTACTTC. Protein sequence: CASSPLQGVEEQYF. The V gene is TRBV18, the J gene TRBJ2-7, with 8 bases lining up with TRBD1. The V gene's germline CDR1 is KGHSH and CDR2 LQKENI. The CDR3 sequence is 14 residues long. V trimming: 3 bases; J trimming: 7 bases; junction bases outside the gene matches: 8.

The chain joins TRBV27 to TRBJ2-2, with 12 bases lining up with TRBD2. The CDR3 loop spans 14 amino acids. The junction had 0 bases not matched to a gene; V was cut back by 6 bases and J by 4 bases. CDR1 MNHEY and CDR2 SMNVEV come from the germline V gene (reference sequence). The DNA of the CDR3 is TGTGCCAGCAGGGGACTAGCGGGCACCGGGGAGCTGTTTTTT. It encodes CASRGLAGTGELFF.

The V gene is TRBV9, the J gene TRBJ2-2; the match to TRBD2 covers 12 bases. Trimming took 0 bases from V and 6 from J; bases not matched to a gene: 9. There are 18 residues in the CDR3. The germline CDR1 and CDR2 sequences are SGDLS and YYNGEE. In nucleotides, the CDR3 is TGTGCCAGCAGCGTAGCCGCTAGCGGGAGGGGCGGCGCCGGGGAGCTGTTTTTT. This codes for CASSVAASGRGGAGELFF.

The V call is TRBV6-5, the J call TRBJ2-7; 7 bases map to TRBD1. The J segment lost 5 bases and the V segment lost 6 bases, leaving 7 bases of the junction unmatched. The length of the CDR3 is 13 residues. CDR1 and CDR2 (germline): MNHEY, SVGAGI. The CDR3 DNA reads TGTGCCAGCAGAAAACAGGGGTACCACGAGCAGTACTTC. This translates into CASRKQGYHEQYF.

This sequence joins TRBV7-6 and TRBJ1-4; 8 positions agree with TRBD1. The CDR3 has 16 amino acids. V shed 5 bases and J 2 bases; nucleotides not matched to a gene: 7. CDR1 and CDR2 from the germline V gene are SGHVS and FNYEAQ. CDR3 DNA: TGTGCCAGCAGCGCGGACAGGGCCGCTACTAATGAAAAACTGTTTTTT. This encodes CASSADRAATNEKLFF.

The chain couples TRBV7-9 to TRBJ2-1; 7 bases agree with TRBD1. CDR3 length equals 14 residues. CDR1 is SEHNR and CDR2 is FQNEAQ in the germline V gene (reference sequence). With V trimmed by 4 bases and J by 4 bases, 4 bases remained unmatched. As DNA, the CDR3 is TGTGCCAGCAGCTACCGGGACAGATACAATGAGCAGTTCTTC. Residues: CASSYRDRYNEQFF.